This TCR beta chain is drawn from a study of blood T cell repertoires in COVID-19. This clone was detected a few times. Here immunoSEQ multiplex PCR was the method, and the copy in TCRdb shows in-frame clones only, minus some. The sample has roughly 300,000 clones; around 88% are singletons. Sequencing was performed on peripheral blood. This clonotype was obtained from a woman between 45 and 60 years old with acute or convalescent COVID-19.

The CDR3 region is CSATGGQTNTEAFF. The CDR3, as DNA: TGCAGCGCAACAGGGGGTCAAACGAACACTGAAGCTTTCTTT. The rearrangement joins TRBV29-1 to TRBJ1-1; 8 bases align to TRBD1. The CDR3 loop spans 14 amino acids. The J segment lost 1 base and the V segment lost 7 bases, leaving 8 bases of the junction unmatched. CDR1 and CDR2 from the germline V gene are SQVTM and ANQGSEA.